This T cell receptor beta chain was identified during a study of early stage breast cancer tumors. V lost 0 bases and J 3 bases, leaving 7 bases between the germline ends. Looked up from germline, CDR1 is SEHNR and CDR2 is FQNEAQ (reference sequence). This CDR3 contains 14 residues. Assay used: immunoSEQ multiplex PCR; TCRdb lists only in-frame clones, some missing. The data hold about 9,000 clones, with approximately 70% observed a single time. Turning to this clone: The antigen is unknown.

Study findings and constraints: Most shared enriched TCRB sequences were commonly generated ones. Compared with adjacent normal breast, tumors showed 2 to 2.5-fold denser, more clonal T cells. Comparing each tissue with blood distinguished tumor from normal in most of the 16 patients.

The chain has TRBV7-9 and TRBJ2-3; D gene ambiguous. The sequenced sample was breast tumor tissue. The TCR comes from a person between 50 and 60 years old with breast cancer. The CDR3 region is CASSLAGSTDTQYF. The CDR3 nucleotides read TGTGCCAGCAGCTTAGCGGGGTCAACAGATACGCAGTATTTT.